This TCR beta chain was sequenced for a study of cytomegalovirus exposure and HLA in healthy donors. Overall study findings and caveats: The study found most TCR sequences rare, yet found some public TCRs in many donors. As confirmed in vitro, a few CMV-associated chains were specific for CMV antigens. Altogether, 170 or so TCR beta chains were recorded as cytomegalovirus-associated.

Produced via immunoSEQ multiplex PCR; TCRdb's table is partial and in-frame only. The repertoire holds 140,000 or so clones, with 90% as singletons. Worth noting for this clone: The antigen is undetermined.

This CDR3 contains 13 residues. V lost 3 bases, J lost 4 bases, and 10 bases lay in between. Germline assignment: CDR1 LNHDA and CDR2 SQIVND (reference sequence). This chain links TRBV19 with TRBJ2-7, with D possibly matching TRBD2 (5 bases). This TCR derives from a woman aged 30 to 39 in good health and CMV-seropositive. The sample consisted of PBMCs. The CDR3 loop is CASSIARTYEQYF. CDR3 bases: TGTGCCAGTAGTATCGCGAGGACTTACGAGCAGTACTTC.